What follows are 11 T cell receptor beta chains derived from one specimen sequenced in a study of CD8+ T cells in alopecia areata. Sequencing used cDNA as its template, made by extracting RNA and reverse transcribing it. The table came from immunoSEQ multiplex PCR; TCRdb's copy has only in-frame clones and leaves some out. The sample consists of fewer than 200,000 clones, 50% to 60% of them appearing once. Material: CD4+ T cells sorted from blood, obtained at week 0. The receptors stem from a human donor with alopecia areata.

This clone was observed a few times. This chain connects TRBV30 to TRBJ2-5; D is possibly TRBD1 (5 bases). Germline CDR1 and CDR2: GTSNPN and SVGIG (reference sequence). V was shortened by 5 bases and J by 1 base, with 17 bases between the two germline ends. The CDR3 sequence is 15 residues long. The CDR3 spells CAWGRLTGVQETQYF. In DNA form, the CDR3 reads TGTGCCTGGGGACGACTTACAGGAGTCCAAGAGACCCAGTACTTC.

The chain recombines TRBV27 with TRBJ1-6; D gene ambiguous. Per the germline V gene, CDR1 is MNHEY and CDR2 is SMNVEV (reference sequence). The CDR3 runs to 14 residues. V lost 3 bases and J 11 bases, leaving 14 bases between the germline ends. The CDR3 DNA reads TGTGCCAGCAGTTTGAAGTGGGATGGGACACCCCTCCACTTT. The encoded protein is CASSLKWDGTPLHF.

This clone was observed a single time. The V and J genes are TRBV4-2 and TRBJ2-3; the D is unclear. This CDR3 has 15 residues. CDR1 LGHNA and CDR2 YNFKEQ come from the germline V gene. V lost 0 bases to trimming and J lost 4 bases, with 11 bases between them. CDR3 sequence (DNA): TGTGCCAGCAGCCAAGAAGTAGTTTTTGCAGATACGCAGTATTTT. It specifies CASSQEVVFADTQYF.

The rearrangement uses TRBV19 and TRBJ2-2, with a possible D match to TRBD2 (6 bases). Between the trimmed V and J ends, which lost 9 bases and 1 base, there was a span of 15 bases. The CDR3 extends over 15 amino acids. CDR1 LNHDA and CDR2 SQIVND come from the germline V gene (reference sequence). DNA for the CDR3: TGTGCCAGCAACCCTGGGGGAGGGAACACCGGGGAGCTGTTTTTT. This gives the protein CASNPGGGNTGELFF.

The chain joins TRBV5-1 to TRBJ1-2; possibly TRBD1 for D (5 bases). This CDR3 contains 14 residues. The germline V and J ends were trimmed by 0 bases and 3 bases, with 9 bases remaining between them. Looked up from germline, CDR1 is SGHRS and CDR2 is YFSETQ. CDR3 amino acids: CASSLDIGDYGYTF. The CDR3, as DNA: TGCGCCAGCAGCTTGGATATAGGGGACTATGGCTACACCTTC.

This chain connects TRBV7-9 to TRBJ1-1; tentatively, D is TRBD1 (5 bases). CDR1 and CDR2 (germline): SEHNR, FQNEAQ (reference sequence). The CDR3 runs 15 residues. Trimming left V 6 bases short and J 3 bases short, with 17 bases between. CDR3 in amino acids: CASRYREGAYTEAFF. CDR3 DNA: TGTGCCAGCAGATATCGGGAAGGGGCCTACACTGAAGCTTTCTTT.

The CDR3 reads CAWSAGTSASTQYF. The CDR3 bases are TGTGCCTGGAGTGCCGGGACTAGCGCCTCAACCCAGTACTTC. The J gene is TRBJ2-5, the V gene TRBV30, with 10 positions matching TRBD2. The germline V gene encodes CDR1 GTSNPN and CDR2 SVGIG (reference sequence). V lost 1 base, J lost 8 bases, and 7 bases stayed unmatched. The length of the CDR3 is 14 residues.

The J gene is TRBJ1-6, the V gene TRBV5-1; the D is unclear. The ends were cut back, 3 bases at V and 7 bases at J, with 11 bases in the middle. The CDR3 length is 14 residues. Germline assignment: CDR1 SGHRS and CDR2 YFSETQ. As DNA, the CDR3 is TGCGCCAGCAGCTCGACGGAGACGAATTCACCCCTCCACTTT. This translates into CASSSTETNSPLHF.

The J gene is TRBJ1-2, the V gene TRBV2; perhaps TRBD1 as D (6 bases). V was trimmed by 10 bases and J by 2 bases, leaving 11 bases between them. Germline V gene lookup returns CDR1 SNHLY and CDR2 FYNNEI. The CDR3 loop spans 12 amino acids. DNA of the CDR3: TGTGCCACCAACAGGGAAAACTATGGCTACACCTTC. Protein product: CATNRENYGYTF.

This clone occurred a few times. V usage is TRBV30 and J usage is TRBJ1-5, with 7 bases matching TRBD1. Trimming removed 3 bases from V and 7 bases from J; junction bases left unmatched: 6. The length of the CDR3 is 13 residues. Germline lookup yields CDR1 GTSNPN and CDR2 SVGIG (reference sequence). In DNA form, the CDR3 reads TGTGCCTGGAGACAGGGGCGGGAACAGCCCCAGCATTTT. Its protein is CAWRQGREQPQHF.

The chain links TRBV28 to TRBJ2-5; D remains ambiguous. Germline loops: CDR1 MDHEN, CDR2 SYDVKM. This CDR3 contains 12 residues. The ends were cut back, 1 base at V and 5 bases at J, with 5 bases in the middle. The CDR3 spells CASSLLGETQYF. CDR3 nucleotides: TGTGCCAGCAGTTTATTGGGGGAGACCCAGTACTTC.